Each of the 19 T cell receptor beta chains below was sequenced from the same sample in a study of T cell responses to AZD1222 COVID-19 vaccine. Using immunoSEQ multiplex PCR, the repertoire was profiled, and TCRdb retains in-frame clones only, with some absent. Of around 28,000 clones in the sample, over 75% were seen once. The starting material was peripheral blood, obtained on day 0 of AZD1222 vaccination. The source of these receptors is an adult in good health.

In its sample, this clone was seen a few times. The chain uses TRBV7-9 and TRBJ2-1; the D is unclear. Germline CDR1 is SEHNR and CDR2 is FQNEAQ (reference sequence). Trimming took off 2 bases at V and 3 bases at J, with 11 bases between the two ends. This CDR3 contains 15 residues. This CDR3 reads CASSLLELNYNEQFF. The DNA for the CDR3 is TGTGCCAGCAGCTTACTTGAACTAAACTACAATGAGCAGTTCTTC.

The CDR3 spells CASSFGLATYEQYF. The CDR3 nucleotides read TGTGCCAGCAGCTTCGGACTAGCTACCTACGAGCAGTACTTC. The chain recombines TRBV13 with TRBJ2-7; 8 bases fit TRBD2. CDR3 size: 14 residues. V was clipped by 3 bases and J by 2 bases; unmatched bases: 3. Germline V CDR1 and CDR2: PRHDT, FYEKMQ (reference sequence).

This sequence joins TRBV10-1 and TRBJ2-1; no definite D call. The CDR3 length is 15 residues. V gave up 3 bases and J gave up 4 bases, with 13 bases separating them. Germline assignment: CDR1 WNHNN and CDR2 SYGVQD (reference sequence). As DNA, the CDR3 is TGCGCCAGCAGTGATTTCTCCAGTTCTTACAATGAGCAGTTCTTC. Translating gives CASSDFSSSYNEQFF.

The CDR3 protein is CASSRGTTMNTEAFF. For the CDR3, the DNA is TGTGCCAGTAGTAGAGGGACAACCATGAACACTGAAGCTTTCTTT. The chain recombines TRBV19 with TRBJ1-1, with a possible D match to TRBD1 (6 bases). This CDR3 comprises 15 residues. Germline V gene data show CDR1 as LNHDA and CDR2 as SQIVND (reference sequence). V was clipped by 4 bases and J by 0 bases, with 12 bases between them.

This chain links TRBV5-1 with TRBJ2-2; either TRBD1 or TRBD2 may fit D (5 bases each). Trimming took off 6 bases at V and 5 bases at J, with 17 bases between the two ends. This CDR3 spans 15 amino acids. Germline CDR1 reads SGHRS; CDR2 reads YFSETQ. CDR3 DNA sequence: TGCGCCAGCAAGGGAATGAGGGGTGAAACCGGGGAGCTGTTTTTT. Encoded protein: CASKGMRGETGELFF.

The J gene is TRBJ2-2, the V gene TRBV7-6; 9 positions agree with TRBD2. After removal of 0 bases from V and 1 base from J, the junction contained 6 bases not matched to a gene. Germline assignment: CDR1 SGHVS and CDR2 FNYEAQ. This CDR3 comprises 18 residues. The CDR3, as DNA: TGTGCCAGCAGCTTAGCGCTGCTACTAGCGGGGAACACCGGGGAGCTGTTTTTT. The encoded protein is CASSLALLLAGNTGELFF.

The chain couples TRBV10-3 to TRBJ2-1; D remains ambiguous. V lost 8 bases, J lost 8 bases, and 16 bases lay in between. The CDR3 is made up of 13 amino acids. Looked up from germline, CDR1 is ENHRY and CDR2 is SYGVKD. CDR3 coding DNA: TGTGCCATCGGATTTGGAGAGAACGATGAGCAGTTCTTC. It translates to CAIGFGENDEQFF.

The CDR3, as DNA: TGTGCCAGCAGGACTACAGGGGAGGGGGGCTACACCTTC. It yields the protein CASRTTGEGGYTF. V usage is TRBV28 and J usage is TRBJ1-2, with 7 bases aligning to TRBD1. The CDR3 length is 13 residues. V shed 6 bases and J 8 bases; nucleotides not matched to a gene: 9. The germline CDR1 and CDR2 sequences are MDHEN and SYDVKM.

The chain carries TRBV19 and TRBJ2-7; 13 nucleotides line up with TRBD2. CDR1 and CDR2 (germline): LNHDA, SQIVND (reference sequence). The CDR3 runs 15 residues. V shed 2 bases and J 5 bases; nucleotides not matched to a gene: 3. CDR3 sequence reads: CASSIRTSGGDEQYF. CDR3 bases: TGTGCCAGTAGTATAAGGACTAGCGGGGGCGACGAGCAGTACTTC. Using reference TRBV19 and TRBJ2-7 for the parts outside the CDR3, the full variable domain is DGGITQSPKYLFRKEGQNVTLSCEQNLNHDAMYWYRQDPGQGLRLIYYSQIVNDFQKGDIAEGYSVSREKKESFPLTVTSAQKNPTAFYLCASSIRTSGGDEQYFGPGTRLTVT.

The chain is built from TRBV5-1 and TRBJ2-3; the D is unclear. The CDR3 is made up of 15 amino acids. CDR1 and CDR2 from the germline V gene are SGHRS and YFSETQ. The V and J ends lost 3 bases and 0 bases respectively, with 11 bases between them. The CDR3 sequence: CASSYLGSSTDTQYF. CDR3 bases: TGCGCCAGCAGCTATCTCGGTTCTAGCACAGATACGCAGTATTTT.

The chain employs TRBV3-1 (or the pseudogene TRBV3-2) and TRBJ1-4; 7 positions agree with TRBD1. The CDR3 has 15 residues. Germline CDR1 reads LGHDT; CDR2 reads YNNKEL (reference sequence). Losses at the gene ends were 4 bases for V and 1 base for J; bases not matched to a gene: 3. CDR3 region: CASSPRQGTNEKLFF. Written as DNA, the CDR3 is TGTGCCAGCAGCCCCCGACAGGGAACTAATGAAAAACTGTTTTTT.

The chain is built from TRBV3-1 (or the pseudogene TRBV3-2) and TRBJ2-1; tentatively, D is TRBD1 or TRBD2 (5 bases each). The length of the CDR3 is 14 residues. Trimming took off 1 base at V and 4 bases at J, with 8 bases between the two ends. Germline V gene sequence: CDR1 LGHDT, CDR2 YNNKEL (reference sequence). CDR3 sequence reads: CASSQAREYNEQFF. In DNA form, the CDR3 reads TGTGCCAGCAGCCAAGCCAGGGAGTACAATGAGCAGTTCTTC.

The chain has TRBV5-6 and TRBJ2-1; D remains ambiguous. V dropped 4 bases and J dropped 3 bases, with 5 bases sitting between them. The CDR3 length is 12 residues. Per the germline V gene, CDR1 is SGHDT and CDR2 is YYEEEE. This chain's CDR3 is CASSRNYNEQFF. In nucleotides, the CDR3 is TGTGCCAGCAGCAGAAACTACAATGAGCAGTTCTTC.

The chain links TRBV11-3 to TRBJ2-2; a weak D match, TRBD1 (6 bases). The CDR3 sequence is 17 residues long. Germline V lookup: CDR1 SGHNT, CDR2 YENEEA. The germline V and J ends were trimmed by 5 bases and 3 bases, with 19 bases remaining between them. The CDR3 sequence is CASSPRTVLVDTGELFF. CDR3 in DNA: TGTGCCAGCAGCCCGCGGACAGTACTAGTGGACACCGGGGAGCTGTTTTTT.

The V call is TRBV5-8, the J call TRBJ2-3, with 10 bases identical to TRBD2. Trimming cost V 3 bases and J 3 bases; bases outside gene matches: 10. The CDR3 is made up of 17 amino acids. Looked up from germline, CDR1 is SGHTS and CDR2 is YDEGEE. The CDR3 DNA follows: TGTGCCAGCAGCTCCGGGACTAGCGCCCGTATGACAGATACGCAGTATTTT. Translated: CASSSGTSARMTDTQYF.

This clone appeared a few times. J is TRBJ2-6 and V is TRBV7-6; the match to TRBD1 covers 7 bases. Unmatched junction bases numbered 6, after V lost 1 base and J lost 0 bases. The CDR3 consists of 18 residues. The germline CDR1 and CDR2 sequences are SGHVS and FNYEAQ. The CDR3 DNA is TGTGCCAGCAGCTTAGTAGGGGGCGCGATCTCTGGGGCCAACGTCCTGACTTTC. Translating it yields CASSLVGGAISGANVLTF.

This rearrangement joins TRBV9 to TRBJ1-4; D gene ambiguous. Germline CDR1 is SGDLS and CDR2 is YYNGEE. V lost 6 bases to trimming and J lost 3 bases, with 15 bases between them. This CDR3 has 15 amino acids. The CDR3 loop is CASTRGVDSNEKLFF. The CDR3 DNA reads TGTGCCAGCACCAGAGGAGTGGACTCTAATGAAAAACTGTTTTTT. The complete variable domain, with remaining parts taken from reference TRBV9 and TRBJ1-4, reads DSGVTQTPKHLITATGQRVTLRCSPRSGDLSVYWYQQSLDQGLQFLIQYYNGEERAKGNILERFSAQQFPDLHSELNLSSLELGDSALYFCASTRGVDSNEKLFFGSGTQLSVL.

This chain joins TRBV2 and TRBJ2-2; D is possibly TRBD1 (5 bases). The CDR3 length is 15 residues. The V gene lost 7 bases and the J gene lost 1 base, with 13 bases spanning the gap. CDR1 and CDR2 (germline): SNHLY, FYNNEI. The CDR3 sequence is CASTRQHRNTGELFF. DNA of the CDR3: TGTGCCAGCACCCGACAGCACAGGAACACCGGGGAGCTGTTTTTT.

This sequence joins TRBV19 and TRBJ2-2, with 8 bases aligning to TRBD1. Trimming removed 5 bases from V and 5 bases from J; junction bases left unmatched: 7. This CDR3 comprises 15 residues. CDR1 is LNHDA and CDR2 is SQIVND in the germline V gene (reference sequence). The CDR3 DNA reads as TGTGCCAGTAGTTTCAGGGGGCCGAGGACCGGGGAGCTGTTTTTT. This translates into CASSFRGPRTGELFF.